The 27 T cell receptor beta chains reported below all come from one sample, sequenced in a study of cytomegalovirus exposure and HLA in healthy donors. Primers included in the PCR were 60 Vbeta and 13 Jbeta primers. Some clones are missing from TCRdb's copy, which holds only in-frame ones; the method was immunoSEQ multiplex PCR. Counted here are 80,000 to 100,000 clones, roughly 80% occurring once; the ten biggest clones make up roughly 3%. Sequenced sample: PBMCs. All receptors derive from a man in his forties or fifties in good health and CMV-seronegative.

This sequence joins TRBV30 and TRBJ1-5; TRBD1 matches 9 bases. The CDR3 loop spans 14 amino acids. CDR1 is GTSNPN, CDR2 SVGIG, per germline (reference sequence). The trim removed 1 base at V and 5 bases at J, leaving 3 bases unmatched. For the CDR3, the DNA is TGTGCCTGGAGTGGGGACAGGGCCCATCAGCCCCAGCATTTT. Translated, it gives CAWSGDRAHQPQHF.

The chain recombines TRBV2 with TRBJ2-5, with D tentatively TRBD1 (6 bases). The CDR3 spans 13 residues. CDR1 and CDR2 (germline): SNHLY, FYNNEI. V was clipped by 6 bases and J by 7 bases, with 15 bases between them. The CDR3 sequence is CASRVTGLGTQYF. The CDR3, as DNA: TGTGCCAGCAGGGTAACAGGGCTTGGGACCCAGTACTTC.

V and J are TRBV30 and TRBJ2-1; TRBD1 matches at 11 bases. This CDR3 region has 15 residues. Looked up from germline, CDR1 is GTSNPN and CDR2 is SVGIG (reference sequence). Trimming took 0 bases from V and 7 from J; bases not matched to a gene: 5. In DNA, the CDR3 is TGTGCCTGGAGTGTACAGGACAGGGGGCTGAATGAGCAGTTCTTC. It specifies CAWSVQDRGLNEQFF.

The chain recombines TRBV7-6 with TRBJ2-1, with D possibly matching TRBD1 (7 bases). The CDR3 spans 15 residues. The germline V gene encodes CDR1 SGHVS and CDR2 FNYEAQ. The V end lost 5 bases, the J end lost 4 bases, and 15 bases lay between the germline ends. CDR3 sequence: CASSRQGGQYNEQFF. CDR3 sequence (DNA): TGTGCCAGCAGCCGCCAGGGGGGACAATACAATGAGCAGTTCTTC.

The gene calls are TRBV5-6 and TRBJ2-1; 8 bases map to TRBD2. V lost 0 bases, J lost 9 bases, and 5 bases stayed unmatched. The CDR3 covers 14 residues. Germline V gives CDR1 SGHDT, CDR2 YYEEEE. The CDR3 DNA follows: TGTGCCAGCAGCTTGGAGCGGCGGGAGGCTGAGCAGTTCTTC. Its protein product is CASSLERREAEQFF. Complete variable domain (other parts from reference TRBV5-6 and TRBJ2-1): DAGVTQSPTHLIKTRGQQVTLRCSPKSGHDTVSWYQQALGQGPQFIFQYYEEEERQRGNFPDRFSGHQFPNYSSELNVNALLLGDSALYLCASSLERREAEQFFGPGTRLTVL.

This chain links TRBV7-9 with TRBJ1-1; 9 nucleotides match TRBD1. The CDR3 is made up of 15 amino acids. Unmatched junction bases numbered 8, after V lost 5 bases and J lost 4 bases. The germline CDR1 and CDR2 sequences are SEHNR and FQNEAQ (reference sequence). The DNA for the CDR3 is TGTGCCAGCAGCCCTCGGGGACAGGGAGGCACTGAAGCTTTCTTT. This codes for CASSPRGQGGTEAFF.

This clone was seen once. Its ends do not fully match the called genes, so a read error is possible. The chain employs TRBV27 and TRBJ2-6, with D perhaps matching TRBD1 (6 bases). This CDR3 is 16 amino acids long. CDR1 MNHEY and CDR2 SMNVEV come from the germline V gene (reference sequence). In DNA, the CDR3 is TGTGCCAGCAGGCCCGGGACACCCCCTGGGGCCAACGCCCTGACTTTC. Translation: CASRPGTPPGANALTF. Full variable domain (remainder filled in from reference TRBV27 and TRBJ2-6): EAQVTQNPRYLITVTGKKLTVTCSQNMNHEYMSWYRQDPGLGLRQIYYSMNVEVTDKGDVPEGYKVSRKEKRNFPLILESPSPNQTSLYFCASRPGTPPGANALTFGAGSRLTVL.

This clone was seen ten or more times. The V gene is TRBV6-4, the J gene TRBJ2-7, with 7 bases lining up with TRBD1. J gave up 2 bases and V 3 bases, and 10 bases lay outside the gene matches. The germline gives CDR1 MRHNA, CDR2 SNTAGT. The CDR3 has 16 amino acids. CDR3: CASSDRNRDSTYEQYF. For the CDR3, the DNA is TGTGCCAGCAGTGATCGCAACCGGGACAGTACCTACGAGCAGTACTTC.

The chain uses TRBV2 and TRBJ1-6; D unresolved. Deletions cut 2 bases from V and 10 bases from J, with 15 bases between. This CDR3 spans 15 amino acids. The germline CDR1 and CDR2 sequences are SNHLY and FYNNEI. Written as DNA, the CDR3 is TGTGCCAGCAGTGAATCGGTGCAGGCTTCGTCACCCCTCCACTTT. Translation gives CASSESVQASSPLHF.

This clone was seen a handful of times. V usage is TRBV30 and J usage is TRBJ2-6; D not resolved. The CDR3 length is 13 residues. Trimming shortened V by 3 bases and J by 2 bases, and 5 bases separated the two germline ends. The germline V gene has CDR1 GTSNPN and CDR2 SVGIG (reference sequence). CDR3 sequence (DNA): TGTGCCTGGAGCCGGGCTGGGGCCAACGTCCTGACTTTC. It codes for CAWSRAGANVLTF.

This chain uses TRBV30 with TRBJ1-6; 9 bases line up with TRBD1. The junction had 3 bases not matched to a gene; V was cut back by 5 bases and J by 10 bases. The CDR3 sequence is 12 residues long. Germline CDR1 reads GTSNPN; CDR2 reads SVGIG (reference sequence). The CDR3 nucleotides read TGTGCCTGGGGGACAGGGCACTCACCCCTCCACTTT. Amino acid sequence: CAWGTGHSPLHF.

The chain employs TRBV2 and TRBJ2-1; 9 bases map to TRBD1. The J segment lost 7 bases and the V segment lost 6 bases, leaving 4 bases of the junction unmatched. The CDR3 loop spans 13 amino acids. CDR1 and CDR2 from the germline V gene are SNHLY and FYNNEI. CDR3 region: CASRGTGTNEQFF. CDR3 nucleotides: TGTGCCAGCAGAGGGACAGGGACTAATGAGCAGTTCTTC.

The V call is TRBV28, the J call TRBJ1-1, with D hard to call. Deletions cut 6 bases from V and 4 bases from J, with 18 bases between. This CDR3 contains 15 residues. Per germline, CDR1 MDHEN and CDR2 SYDVKM. This CDR3 is CASSEFRVLGTEAFF. The CDR3 coding sequence is TGTGCCAGCAGCGAATTTCGGGTTCTGGGCACTGAAGCTTTCTTT.

This clone was counted between two and nine times. This sequence joins TRBV6-1 and TRBJ1-6, with D tentatively TRBD1 (6 bases). The length of the CDR3 is 13 residues. The germline V gene encodes CDR1 MNHNS and CDR2 SASEGT. V was cut by 5 bases and J by 7 bases, with 9 bases left in between. The CDR3, as DNA: TGTGCCAGCAGTTCAGGGGCCAATTCACCCCTCCACTTT. As protein: CASSSGANSPLHF.

The chain employs TRBV7-9 and TRBJ2-2; 8 bases agree with TRBD2. The junction had 10 bases not matched to a gene; V was cut back by 3 bases and J by 7 bases. The V gene's germline CDR1 is SEHNR and CDR2 FQNEAQ (reference sequence). The CDR3 is 16 residues long. The CDR3 region has the DNA TGTGCCAGCAGCTTCGTATTCGGGGGGGCAAACGGGGAGCTGTTTTTT. Amino acid sequence: CASSFVFGGANGELFF.

This clone appeared a single time. The V and J genes are TRBV28 and TRBJ2-2; D is possibly TRBD2 (7 bases). V gave up 5 bases and J gave up 2 bases, with 15 bases separating them. CDR3 length: 16 residues. Germline values: CDR1 MDHEN, CDR2 SYDVKM. For the CDR3, the DNA is TGTGCCAGCAGTAACCCGCGGGGGCAAAACACCGGGGAGCTGTTTTTT. Translated: CASSNPRGQNTGELFF.

V and J are TRBV30 and TRBJ1-2; D not resolved. Germline V lookup: CDR1 GTSNPN, CDR2 SVGIG (reference sequence). The CDR3 contains 15 residues. Between the trimmed V and J ends, which lost 4 bases and 7 bases, there was a span of 22 bases. The CDR3 DNA is TGTGCCTGGAACCCATTGGGAGGGAAGATGGGTGGCTACACCTTC. Encoded protein: CAWNPLGGKMGGYTF.

This clone was seen only a few times. The V call is TRBV6-1, the J call TRBJ1-3; TRBD1 aligns across 9 bases. V was pared by 8 bases and J by 1 base, with 6 bases of the junction left unmatched. The germline gives CDR1 MNHNS, CDR2 SASEGT. The CDR3 consists of 15 residues. The CDR3 DNA follows: TGTGCCAGCCGAACCGGGACAGGGTCTGGAAACACCATATATTTT. It is translated as CASRTGTGSGNTIYF.

This chain links TRBV5-1 with TRBJ2-7; no clear D gene. The germline V and J ends were trimmed by 6 bases and 0 bases, with 13 bases remaining between them. The CDR3 is 14 residues long. Germline-derived CDR1 and CDR2 are SGHRS and YFSETQ. Here the CDR3 reads CASTVTYSSYEQYF. The CDR3 nucleotides are TGCGCCAGCACCGTGACATATAGCTCCTACGAGCAGTACTTC.

This chain links TRBV7-2 with TRBJ2-2; weak D call: TRBD2 (6 bases). The germline gives CDR1 SGHTA, CDR2 FQGNSA. Trimming left V 5 bases short and J 0 bases short, with 10 bases between. The CDR3 is 15 residues long. The CDR3 protein is CASSVGLTNTGELFF. Here the CDR3 DNA reads TGTGCCAGCAGCGTGGGACTCACGAACACCGGGGAGCTGTTTTTT.

The chain has TRBV7-8 and TRBJ2-5; 7 bases agree with TRBD1. The tail of the sequence fits TRBJ2-7 better, so the J call may be wrong. The CDR3 runs to 15 residues. Germline V gene data show CDR1 as SGHVS and CDR2 as FQNEAQ. This CDR3 is CASSPLGGDGYEQYF. The CDR3 coding sequence is TGTGCCAGCAGCCCCCTAGGGGGCGACGGGTACGAGCAGTACTTC.

The rearrangement joins TRBV6-6 to TRBJ2-7, with D possibly TRBD2 on 5 matching bases. CDR1 is MNHNY and CDR2 is SVGAGI in the germline V gene (reference sequence). V lost 2 bases and J 6 bases, leaving 14 bases between the germline ends. The CDR3 is 14 amino acids. The CDR3 region is CASSYKGAPSEQYF. CDR3 sequence (DNA): TGTGCCAGCAGTTACAAGGGAGCCCCGTCCGAGCAGTACTTC.

This chain joins TRBV7-9 and TRBJ2-1, with 8 bases matching TRBD2. This CDR3 is built from 14 residues. Germline values: CDR1 SEHNR, CDR2 FQNEAQ (reference sequence). J lost 4 bases, V lost 5 bases, and 4 bases had no gene match. DNA for the CDR3: TGTGCCAGCAGCGTTAGCGGGGCTTACAATGAGCAGTTCTTC. Amino acid sequence: CASSVSGAYNEQFF.

In this sample, this clone turned up a few times. The chain joins TRBV5-4 to TRBJ2-7; 10 bases are shared with TRBD2. The CDR3 consists of 15 residues. Germline V CDR1 and CDR2: SGHNT, YYREEE (reference sequence). The V and J ends lost 2 bases and 4 bases, in that order; junction bases with no gene match: 6. CDR3 in amino acids: CASSFGTSGTYEQYF. CDR3 DNA sequence: TGTGCCAGCAGCTTCGGTACTAGCGGGACATACGAGCAGTACTTC.

This clone showed up just once. The gene calls are TRBV23-1 and TRBJ2-1, with 11 bases lining up with TRBD2. TRBV23-1 is an open reading frame whose function is uncertain. V gave up 1 base and J gave up 8 bases; unmatched junction bases: 13. The CDR3 is 18 residues long. The CDR3 here is CASSQFPSLAGVPYEQFF. The CDR3 DNA sequence: TGCGCCAGCAGTCAATTCCCCTCACTAGCGGGAGTTCCCTATGAGCAGTTCTTC.

The chain employs TRBV30 and TRBJ2-1; possibly TRBD2 for D (6 bases). CDR3 length equals 12 residues. The ends were cut back, 6 bases at V and 9 bases at J, with 15 bases in the middle. Germline-derived CDR1 and CDR2 are GTSNPN and SVGIG (reference sequence). The CDR3 coding sequence is TGTGCCTGCGAGAAGAGCGGGCCTGAGCAGTTCTTC. Translating gives CACEKSGPEQFF.

The chain links TRBV30 to TRBJ1-2; D is perhaps TRBD1 (5 bases). Germline V gene sequence: CDR1 GTSNPN, CDR2 SVGIG (reference sequence). Trimming shortened V by 1 base and J by 5 bases, and 17 bases separated the two germline ends. The CDR3 runs to 15 residues. CDR3 loop: CAWSGQTDFIYGYTF. The CDR3 coding sequence is TGTGCCTGGAGTGGTCAGACAGACTTTATTTATGGCTACACCTTC.